Detailed here is one T cell receptor beta chain. Its antigen is not identified. A single record per CDR3 protein comes from TCRdb applying MiXCR to the 5' RACE reads. The sample yields about 270,000 distinct CDR3 sequences, roughly 16% seen once. The CDR3 is 14 amino acids. Germline V lookup: CDR1 SGHTA, CDR2 FQGNSA. V was shortened by 1 base and J by 8 bases, with 13 bases between the two germline ends. The record originates from a study of T-cell memory formation after mild COVID-19. Study-wide findings and caveats: Researchers found some responding clones in pre-infection memory, a sign that cross-reactive memory joined.

The V gene is TRBV7-2, the J gene TRBJ2-3; TRBD2 might be the D (6 bases). The TCR was taken from a man between 18 and 29 years old who had mild COVID-19 (a few samples of this study predate the infection). Cell type and time point are not known. Sample: PBMCs or a T cell subset sorted from them (not recorded which). The CDR3 DNA is TGTGCCAGCAGCTTAGTCTGGGGGGATGGTACGCAGTATTTT. This encodes CASSLVWGDGTQYF.